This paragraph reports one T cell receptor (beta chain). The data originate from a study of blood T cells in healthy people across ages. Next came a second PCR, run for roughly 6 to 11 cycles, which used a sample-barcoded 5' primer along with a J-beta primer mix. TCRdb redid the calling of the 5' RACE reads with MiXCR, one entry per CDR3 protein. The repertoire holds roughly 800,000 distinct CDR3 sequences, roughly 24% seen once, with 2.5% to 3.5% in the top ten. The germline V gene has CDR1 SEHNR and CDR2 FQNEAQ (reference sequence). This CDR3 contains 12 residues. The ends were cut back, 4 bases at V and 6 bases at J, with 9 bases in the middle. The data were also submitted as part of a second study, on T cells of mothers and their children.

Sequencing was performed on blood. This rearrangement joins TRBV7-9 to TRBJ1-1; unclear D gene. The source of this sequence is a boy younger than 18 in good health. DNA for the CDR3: TGTGCCAGCAGCTCCGGACGATCTGAAGCTTTCTTT. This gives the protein CASSSGRSEAFF.